This TCR beta chain was obtained from a study of identifying expanded T cells in peripheral blood. Whole-study results and caveats: Over two and four weeks, about 15 and 18 clones changed, versus 1.2 between replicates.

The germline V gene encodes CDR1 MNHNS and CDR2 SASEGT. This CDR3 is 16 amino acids long. J was trimmed by 8 bases and V by 4 bases; bases with no gene match: 8. This clone has just a few counts. Its matching antigen is unknown. Collection occurred without any documented infections or immune events in donors. The method was immunoSEQ multiplex PCR; TCRdb's version includes in-frame clones alone and lacks a portion of them. The data contain tens of thousands of clones, around 91% of them singletons. The receptor was isolated from a person aged 18 to 75 in good health. The sample consisted of blood. The chain recombines TRBV6-1 with TRBJ1-6; 10 nucleotides align to TRBD1. CDR3: CASSVSAGTGDSPLHF. CDR3 sequence (DNA): TGTGCCAGCAGTGTTTCTGCCGGGACAGGGGATTCACCCCTCCACTTT.